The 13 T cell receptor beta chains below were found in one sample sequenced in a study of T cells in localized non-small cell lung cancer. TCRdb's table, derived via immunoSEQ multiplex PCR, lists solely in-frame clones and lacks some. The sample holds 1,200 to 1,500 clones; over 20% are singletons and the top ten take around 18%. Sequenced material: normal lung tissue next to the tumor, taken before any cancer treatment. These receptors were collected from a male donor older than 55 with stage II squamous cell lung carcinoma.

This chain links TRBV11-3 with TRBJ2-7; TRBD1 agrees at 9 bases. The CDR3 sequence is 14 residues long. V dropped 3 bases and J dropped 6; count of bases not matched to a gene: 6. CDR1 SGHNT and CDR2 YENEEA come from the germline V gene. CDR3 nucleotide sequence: TGTGCCAGCAGCTTTAAACAGGGGGCCGGCGAGCAGTACTTC. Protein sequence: CASSFKQGAGEQYF.

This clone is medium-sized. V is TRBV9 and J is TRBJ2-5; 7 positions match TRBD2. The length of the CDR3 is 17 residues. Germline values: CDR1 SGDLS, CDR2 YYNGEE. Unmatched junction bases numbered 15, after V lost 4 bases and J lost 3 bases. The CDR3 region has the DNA TGTGCCAGCAGCCCACGAGCATCGAGTCTAGCGGAAGAGACCCAGTACTTC. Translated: CASSPRASSLAEETQYF.

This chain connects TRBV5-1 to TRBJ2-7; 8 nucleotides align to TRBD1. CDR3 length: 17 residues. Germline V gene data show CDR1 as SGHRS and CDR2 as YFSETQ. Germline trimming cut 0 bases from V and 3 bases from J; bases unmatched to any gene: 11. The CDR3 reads CASSLDSGTGFNYEQYF. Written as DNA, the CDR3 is TGCGCCAGCAGCTTGGATTCGGGGACAGGCTTTAACTACGAGCAGTACTTC.

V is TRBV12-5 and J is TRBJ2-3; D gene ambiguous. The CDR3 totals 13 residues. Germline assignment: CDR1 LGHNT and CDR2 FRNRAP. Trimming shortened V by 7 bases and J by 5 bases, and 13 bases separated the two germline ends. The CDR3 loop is CASVMAYGDTQYF. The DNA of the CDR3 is TGTGCTAGTGTTATGGCCTACGGAGATACGCAGTATTTT.

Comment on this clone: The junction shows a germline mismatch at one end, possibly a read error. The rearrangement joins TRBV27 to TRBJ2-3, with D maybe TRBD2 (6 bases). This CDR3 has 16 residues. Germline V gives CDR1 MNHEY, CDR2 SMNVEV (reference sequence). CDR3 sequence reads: CATSDSGRGHTDTQYF. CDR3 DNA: TGTGCCACCAGTGATTCAGGGCGGGGCCACACAGATACGCAGTATTTT.

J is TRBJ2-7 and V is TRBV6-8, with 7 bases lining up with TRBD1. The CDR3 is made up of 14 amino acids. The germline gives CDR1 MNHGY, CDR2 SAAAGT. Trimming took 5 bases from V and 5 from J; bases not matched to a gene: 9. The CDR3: CASSLTGVVHEQYF. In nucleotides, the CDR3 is TGTGCCAGCAGTCTTACAGGGGTCGTCCACGAGCAGTACTTC.

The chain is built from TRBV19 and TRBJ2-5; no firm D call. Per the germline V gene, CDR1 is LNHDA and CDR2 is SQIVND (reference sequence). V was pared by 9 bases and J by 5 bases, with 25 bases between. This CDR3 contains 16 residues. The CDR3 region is CASSKAASRFVETQYF. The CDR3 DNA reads TGTGCCAGCAGCAAGGCCGCCAGTAGGTTTGTGGAGACCCAGTACTTC.

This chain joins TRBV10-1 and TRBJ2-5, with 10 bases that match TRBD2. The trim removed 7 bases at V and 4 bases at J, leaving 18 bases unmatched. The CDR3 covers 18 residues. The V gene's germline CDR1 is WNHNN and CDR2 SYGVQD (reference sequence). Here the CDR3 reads CASITAWVLAGRGETQYF. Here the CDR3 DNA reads TGCGCCAGCATCACTGCCTGGGTACTAGCGGGAAGGGGAGAGACCCAGTACTTC.

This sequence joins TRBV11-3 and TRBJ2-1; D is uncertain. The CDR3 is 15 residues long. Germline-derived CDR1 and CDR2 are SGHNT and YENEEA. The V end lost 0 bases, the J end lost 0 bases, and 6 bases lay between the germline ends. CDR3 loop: CASSLDYSSYNEQFF. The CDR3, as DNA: TGTGCCAGCAGCTTAGATTACAGCTCCTACAATGAGCAGTTCTTC.

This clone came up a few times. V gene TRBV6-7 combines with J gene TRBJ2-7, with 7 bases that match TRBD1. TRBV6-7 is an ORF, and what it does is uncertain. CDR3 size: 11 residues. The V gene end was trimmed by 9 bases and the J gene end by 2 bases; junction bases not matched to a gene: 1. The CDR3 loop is CASGQAYEQYF. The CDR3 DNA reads TGTGCCAGTGGACAGGCCTACGAGCAGTACTTC.

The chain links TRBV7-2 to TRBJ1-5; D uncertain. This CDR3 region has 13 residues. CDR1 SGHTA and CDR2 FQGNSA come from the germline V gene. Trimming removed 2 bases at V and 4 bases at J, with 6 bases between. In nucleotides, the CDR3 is TGTGCCAGCAGCTTACGCGGAAATCAGCCCCAGCATTTT. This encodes CASSLRGNQPQHF.

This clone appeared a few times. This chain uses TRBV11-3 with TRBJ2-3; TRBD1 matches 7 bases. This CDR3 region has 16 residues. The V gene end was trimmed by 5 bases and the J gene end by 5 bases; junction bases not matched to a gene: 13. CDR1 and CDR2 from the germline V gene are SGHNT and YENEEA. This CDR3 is CASSLRQGGLGDTQYF. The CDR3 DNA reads TGTGCCAGCAGCCTCCGACAGGGCGGTTTGGGAGATACGCAGTATTTT.

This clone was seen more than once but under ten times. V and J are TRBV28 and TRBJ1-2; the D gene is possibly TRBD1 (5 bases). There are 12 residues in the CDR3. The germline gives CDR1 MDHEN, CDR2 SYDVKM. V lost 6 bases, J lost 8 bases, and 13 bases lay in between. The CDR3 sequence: CASRSQGQGYTF. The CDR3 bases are TGTGCCAGCAGATCGCAGGGCCAGGGCTACACCTTC.